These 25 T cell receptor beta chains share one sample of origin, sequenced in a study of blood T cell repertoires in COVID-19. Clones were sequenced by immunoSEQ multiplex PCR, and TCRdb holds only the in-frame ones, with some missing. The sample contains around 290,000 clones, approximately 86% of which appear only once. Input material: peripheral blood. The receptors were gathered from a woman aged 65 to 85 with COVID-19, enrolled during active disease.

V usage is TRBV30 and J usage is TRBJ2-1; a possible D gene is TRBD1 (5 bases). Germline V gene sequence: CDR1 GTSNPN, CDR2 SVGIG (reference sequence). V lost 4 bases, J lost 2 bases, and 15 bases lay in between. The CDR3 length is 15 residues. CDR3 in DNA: TGTGCCTGGAAGCCCCGACAGCTGACCTACAATGAGCAGTTCTTC. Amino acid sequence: CAWKPRQLTYNEQFF.

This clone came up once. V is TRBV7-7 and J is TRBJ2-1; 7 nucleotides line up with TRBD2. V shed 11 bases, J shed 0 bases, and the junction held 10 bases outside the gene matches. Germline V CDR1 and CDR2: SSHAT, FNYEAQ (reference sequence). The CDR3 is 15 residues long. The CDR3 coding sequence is TGTGCCTGCCCCCCCGGGGGGACCTCCTACAATGAGCAGTTCTTC. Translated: CACPPGGTSYNEQFF.

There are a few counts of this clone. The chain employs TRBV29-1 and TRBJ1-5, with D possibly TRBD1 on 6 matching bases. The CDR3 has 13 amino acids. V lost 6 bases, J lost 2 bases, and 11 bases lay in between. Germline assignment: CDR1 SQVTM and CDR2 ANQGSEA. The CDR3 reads CSVKQGGNQPQHF. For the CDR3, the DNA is TGCAGCGTGAAACAGGGAGGCAATCAGCCCCAGCATTTT.

CDR3 region: CASSSPYATSSYEQYF. The CDR3 region has the DNA TGTGCCAGCAGTTCCCCGTATGCCACTAGCTCCTACGAGCAGTACTTC. The genes are TRBV6-5 and TRBJ2-7; D might be TRBD2 (5 bases). Germline values: CDR1 MNHEY, CDR2 SVGAGI. The CDR3 spans 16 residues. Trimming removed 4 bases at V and 0 bases at J, with 16 bases between.

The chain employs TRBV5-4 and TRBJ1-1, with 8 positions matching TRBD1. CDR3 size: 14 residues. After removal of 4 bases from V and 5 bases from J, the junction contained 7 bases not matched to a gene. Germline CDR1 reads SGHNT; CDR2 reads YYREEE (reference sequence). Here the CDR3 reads CASSPGTGGTEAFF. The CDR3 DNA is TGTGCCAGCAGCCCCGGGACAGGTGGGACTGAAGCTTTCTTT.

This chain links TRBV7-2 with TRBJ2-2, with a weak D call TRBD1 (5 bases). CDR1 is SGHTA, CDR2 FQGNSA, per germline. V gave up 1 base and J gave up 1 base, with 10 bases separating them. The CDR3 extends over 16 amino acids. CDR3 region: CASSLGAGLNTGELFF. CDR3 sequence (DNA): TGTGCCAGCAGCTTAGGCGCAGGGTTGAACACCGGGGAGCTGTTTTTT.

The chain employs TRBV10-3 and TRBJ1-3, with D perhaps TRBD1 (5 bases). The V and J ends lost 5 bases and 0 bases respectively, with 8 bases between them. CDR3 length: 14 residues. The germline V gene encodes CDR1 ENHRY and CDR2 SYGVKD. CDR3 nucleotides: TGTGCCATCAGTCTGACAGACTCTGGAAACACCATATATTTT. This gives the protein CAISLTDSGNTIYF.

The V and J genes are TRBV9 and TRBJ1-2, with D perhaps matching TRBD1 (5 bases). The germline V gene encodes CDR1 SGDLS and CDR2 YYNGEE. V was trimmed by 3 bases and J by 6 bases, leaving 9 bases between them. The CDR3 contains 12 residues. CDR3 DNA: TGTGCCAGCAGCGGGGGACTGGATGGCTACACCTTC. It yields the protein CASSGGLDGYTF.

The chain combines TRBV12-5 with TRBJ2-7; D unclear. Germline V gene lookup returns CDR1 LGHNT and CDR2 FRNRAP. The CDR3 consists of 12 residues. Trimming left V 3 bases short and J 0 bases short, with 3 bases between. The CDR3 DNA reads TGTGCTAGTGGTTTACTCTCCTACGAGCAGTACTTC. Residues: CASGLLSYEQYF.

As DNA, the CDR3 is TGTGCCAGCGCCGGGACAGAGAAAGAGACCCAGTACTTC. It is translated as CASAGTEKETQYF. This chain connects TRBV2 to TRBJ2-5; TRBD1 matches at 7 bases. The CDR3 runs 13 residues. In germline, CDR1 is SNHLY, CDR2 FYNNEI. Trimming cost V 8 bases and J 3 bases; bases outside gene matches: 6.

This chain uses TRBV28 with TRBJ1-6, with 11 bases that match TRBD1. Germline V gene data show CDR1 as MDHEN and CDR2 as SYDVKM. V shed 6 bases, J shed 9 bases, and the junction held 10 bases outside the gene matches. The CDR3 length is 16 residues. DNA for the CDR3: TGTGCCAGCAGCACGAGGACAGGGGGCGCGGGTTCACCCCTCCACTTT. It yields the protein CASSTRTGGAGSPLHF.

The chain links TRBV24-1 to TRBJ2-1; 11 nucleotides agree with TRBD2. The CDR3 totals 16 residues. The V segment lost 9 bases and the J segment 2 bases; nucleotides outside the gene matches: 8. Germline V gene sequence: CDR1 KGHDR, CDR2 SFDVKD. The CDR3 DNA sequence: TGTGCCACCGGGGATAGCGGGGGGGTTACCTACAATGAGCAGTTCTTC. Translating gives CATGDSGGVTYNEQFF.

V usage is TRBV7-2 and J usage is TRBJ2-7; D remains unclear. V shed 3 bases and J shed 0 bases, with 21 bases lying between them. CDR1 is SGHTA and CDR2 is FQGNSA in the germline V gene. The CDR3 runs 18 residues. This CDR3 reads CASSFPPVVSLTSYEQYF. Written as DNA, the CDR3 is TGTGCCAGCAGCTTTCCACCCGTGGTTAGCCTTACCTCCTACGAGCAGTACTTC.

The CDR3 loop is CASSLIDSNYGYTF. CDR3 in DNA: TGCGCCAGCAGCTTGATCGACAGCAACTATGGCTACACCTTC. The V gene is TRBV5-1, the J gene TRBJ1-2; perhaps TRBD1 as D (5 bases). V was trimmed by 1 base and J by 2 bases, leaving 9 bases between them. Germline assignment: CDR1 SGHRS and CDR2 YFSETQ. This CDR3 comprises 14 residues.

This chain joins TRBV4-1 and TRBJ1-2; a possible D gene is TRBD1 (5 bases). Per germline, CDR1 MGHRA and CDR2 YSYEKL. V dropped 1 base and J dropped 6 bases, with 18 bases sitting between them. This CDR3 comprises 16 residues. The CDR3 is CASSQVGGGSTDGYTF. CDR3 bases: TGCGCCAGCAGCCAAGTCGGGGGGGGGTCGACGGATGGCTACACCTTC.

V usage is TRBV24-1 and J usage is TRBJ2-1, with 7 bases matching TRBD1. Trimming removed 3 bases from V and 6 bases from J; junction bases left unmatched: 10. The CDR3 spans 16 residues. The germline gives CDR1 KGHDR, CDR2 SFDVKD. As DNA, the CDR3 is TGTGCCACCAGTGATAACAGGGGTCCCAAGGTCAATGAGCAGTTCTTC. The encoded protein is CATSDNRGPKVNEQFF.

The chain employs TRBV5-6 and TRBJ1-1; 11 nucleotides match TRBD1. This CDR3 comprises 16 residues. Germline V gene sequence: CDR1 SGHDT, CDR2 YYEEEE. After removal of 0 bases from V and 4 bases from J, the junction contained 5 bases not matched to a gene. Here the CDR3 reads CASSLGIGQGATEAFF. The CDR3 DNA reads TGTGCCAGCAGCTTGGGGATTGGACAGGGGGCCACTGAAGCTTTCTTT.

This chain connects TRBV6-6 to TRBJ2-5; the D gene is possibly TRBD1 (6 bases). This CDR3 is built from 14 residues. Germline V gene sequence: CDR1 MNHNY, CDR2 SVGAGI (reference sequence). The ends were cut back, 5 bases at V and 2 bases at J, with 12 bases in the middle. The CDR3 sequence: CASSTLDRQETQYF. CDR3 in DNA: TGTGCCAGCAGTACCCTGGACAGACAAGAGACCCAGTACTTC.

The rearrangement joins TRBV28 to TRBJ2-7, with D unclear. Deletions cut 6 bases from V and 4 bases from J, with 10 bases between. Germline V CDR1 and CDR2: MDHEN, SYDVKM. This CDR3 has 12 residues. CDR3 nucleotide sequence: TGTGCCAGCAGCTCCGACACTTACGAGCAGTACTTC. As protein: CASSSDTYEQYF.

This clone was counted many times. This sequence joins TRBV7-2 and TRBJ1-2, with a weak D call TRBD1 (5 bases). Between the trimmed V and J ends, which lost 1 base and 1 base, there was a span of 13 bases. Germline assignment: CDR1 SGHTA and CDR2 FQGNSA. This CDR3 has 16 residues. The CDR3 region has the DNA TGTGCCAGCAGCTTAGGGCAGGGATTGGGTAACTATGGCTACACCTTC. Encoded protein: CASSLGQGLGNYGYTF.

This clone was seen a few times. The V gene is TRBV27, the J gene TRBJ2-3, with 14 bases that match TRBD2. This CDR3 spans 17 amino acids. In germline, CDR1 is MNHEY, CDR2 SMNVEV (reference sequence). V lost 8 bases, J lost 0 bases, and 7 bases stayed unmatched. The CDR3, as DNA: TGTGCCAGCCACCGACTAGCGGGGGGGCCGAGCACAGATACGCAGTATTTT. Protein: CASHRLAGGPSTDTQYF.

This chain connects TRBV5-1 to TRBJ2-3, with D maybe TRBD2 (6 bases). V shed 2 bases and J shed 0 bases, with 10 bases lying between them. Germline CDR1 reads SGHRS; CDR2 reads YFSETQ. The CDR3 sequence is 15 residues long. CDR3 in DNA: TGCGCCAGCAGCTTCGTCAGCGGGAGCACAGATACGCAGTATTTT. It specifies CASSFVSGSTDTQYF.

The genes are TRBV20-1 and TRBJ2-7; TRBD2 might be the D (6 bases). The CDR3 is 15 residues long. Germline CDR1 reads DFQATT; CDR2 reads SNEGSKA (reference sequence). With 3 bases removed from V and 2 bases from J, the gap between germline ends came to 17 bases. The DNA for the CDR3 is TGCAGTGCTAGTGGAACGCGGGGTTTTACCTACGAGCAGTACTTC. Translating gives CSASGTRGFTYEQYF.

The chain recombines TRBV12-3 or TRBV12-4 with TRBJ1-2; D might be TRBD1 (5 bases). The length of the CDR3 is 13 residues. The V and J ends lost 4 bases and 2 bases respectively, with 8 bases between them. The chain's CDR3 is CASSWGPNYGYTF. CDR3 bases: TGTGCCAGCAGTTGGGGCCCAAACTATGGCTACACCTTC.

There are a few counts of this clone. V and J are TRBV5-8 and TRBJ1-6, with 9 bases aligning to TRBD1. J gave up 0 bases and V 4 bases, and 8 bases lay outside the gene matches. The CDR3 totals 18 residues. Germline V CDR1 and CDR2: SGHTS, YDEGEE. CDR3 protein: CASSRGTGRSSYNSPLHF. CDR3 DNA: TGTGCCAGCAGCCGGGGGACAGGGAGAAGCTCCTATAATTCACCCCTCCACTTT.